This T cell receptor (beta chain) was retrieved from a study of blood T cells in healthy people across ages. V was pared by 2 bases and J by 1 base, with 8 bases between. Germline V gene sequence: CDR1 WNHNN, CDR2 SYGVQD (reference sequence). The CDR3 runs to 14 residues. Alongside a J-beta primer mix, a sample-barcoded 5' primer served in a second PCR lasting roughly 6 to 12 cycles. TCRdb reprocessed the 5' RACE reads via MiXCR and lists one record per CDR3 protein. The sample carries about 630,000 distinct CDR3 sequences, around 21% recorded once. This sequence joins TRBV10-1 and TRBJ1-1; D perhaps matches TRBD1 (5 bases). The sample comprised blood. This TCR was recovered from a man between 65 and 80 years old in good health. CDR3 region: CASSEGTENTEAFF. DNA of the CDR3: TGCGCCAGCAGTGAGGGGACGGAGAACACTGAAGCTTTCTTT.